This T cell receptor (beta chain) was obtained from a study of tumor-infiltrating lymphocytes in primary liver carcinoma. As for the study in general: Surgical resection was used to treat these primary liver carcinoma patients. Among the tumors, stages were T1-T3 N0M0 and sizes roughly 4.2 to 11 cm. General study findings and limits: Tumor-adjacent and tumor-blood pairs overlapped less than tumor region pairs did.

The CDR3 is made up of 14 amino acids. CDR1 is SQVTM and CDR2 is ANQGSEA in the germline V gene. This clonotype was recorded only once. Antigen specificity is unknown. A much more abundant neighbour one base away suggests this may be a read error. TCR beta cDNA was made from 500 ng total RNA with a constant-region primer. Amplification in three nested multiplex PCR rounds with slightly modified ARM-PCR gave rise to TCR beta libraries. The first two PCR rounds used TRBV1-TRBV30 primers with a Cbeta primer, 10 cycles each. One entry per CDR3 protein results from TCRdb running MiXCR on the multiplex PCR reads. The table records hundreds of thousands of distinct CDR3 sequences, about 50% of them present only once. The study extracted blood RNA from unsorted whole blood and also extracted germline DNA.

The material sequenced was peripheral blood. This clonotype was obtained from a woman aged 25 to 39 with primary liver carcinoma and hepatitis B virus infection. The chain employs TRBV29-1 and TRBJ1-5; 9 nucleotides line up with TRBD1. CDR3 in amino acids: CSVAGQGSNQHQHF. The CDR3 coding sequence is TGCAGCGTCGCGGGACAGGGTAGCAATCAGCACCAGCATTTT.